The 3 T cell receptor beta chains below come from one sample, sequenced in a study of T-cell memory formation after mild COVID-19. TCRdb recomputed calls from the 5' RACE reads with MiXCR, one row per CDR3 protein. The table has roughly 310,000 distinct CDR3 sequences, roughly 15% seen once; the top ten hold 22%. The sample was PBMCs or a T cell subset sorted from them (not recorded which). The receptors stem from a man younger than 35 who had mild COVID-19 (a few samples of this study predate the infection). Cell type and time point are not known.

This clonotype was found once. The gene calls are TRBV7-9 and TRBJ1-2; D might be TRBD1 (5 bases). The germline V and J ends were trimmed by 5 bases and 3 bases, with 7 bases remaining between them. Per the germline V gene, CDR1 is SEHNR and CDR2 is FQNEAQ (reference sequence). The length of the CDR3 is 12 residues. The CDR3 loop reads CASSAGYYGYTF. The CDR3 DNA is TGTGCCAGCAGCGCAGGGTACTATGGCTACACCTTC.

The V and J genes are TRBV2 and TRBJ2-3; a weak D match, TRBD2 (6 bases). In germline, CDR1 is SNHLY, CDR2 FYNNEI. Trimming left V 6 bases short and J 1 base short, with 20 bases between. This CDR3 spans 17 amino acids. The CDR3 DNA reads TGTGCCAGCAGCCCCCTGACAGCGGGCACTGGCACAGATACGCAGTATTTT. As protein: CASSPLTAGTGTDTQYF.

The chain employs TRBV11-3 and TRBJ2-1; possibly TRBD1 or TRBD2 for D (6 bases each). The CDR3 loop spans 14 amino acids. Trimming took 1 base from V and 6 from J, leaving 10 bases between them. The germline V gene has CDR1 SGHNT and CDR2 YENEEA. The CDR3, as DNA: TGTGCCAGCAGCTTAGCGGGGGCAACCAATGAGCAGTTCTTC. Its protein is CASSLAGATNEQFF.